Shown below are 25 T cell receptor beta chains from a single sample sequenced in a study of T cell repertoires and leukemia-associated antigens. Using its own MiXCR run on the 5' RACE reads, TCRdb lists one record per CDR3 protein. This sample carries approximately 9,300 distinct CDR3 sequences, about 43% of them seen once, and the ten largest clones take approximately 60%. These receptors are not linked to any known antigen. Source material: CD3+ T cells sorted from blood and cultured. The source of these receptors is a female donor in good health.

A remark on this clonotype: This sequence may be a read error, since a much larger clone differs from it by one base. The rearrangement joins TRBV7-2 to TRBJ1-2; no reliable D call. CDR1 SGHTA and CDR2 FQGNSA come from the germline V gene. V was trimmed by 5 bases and J by 4 bases, leaving 11 bases between them. The CDR3 runs to 13 residues. The CDR3 DNA reads TGTGCCAGCAGCGCAACGGCTAGCTATGGCTACACCTTC. Translating gives CASSATASYGYTF.

To note about this clonotype: The CDR3 does not close with the conserved phenylalanine or tryptophan, likely indicating a read error. The genes are TRBV29-1 and TRBJ1-2, with 9 nucleotides matching TRBD1. The CDR3 is made up of 10 amino acids. Germline lookup yields CDR1 SQVTM and CDR2 ANQGSEA. The CDR3: CGGDRDGYTL. The CDR3 DNA sequence: TGCGGCGGGGACAGGGATGGCTACACCCTC.

This chain joins TRBV12-3 or TRBV12-4 and TRBJ2-2; possibly TRBD1 for D (6 bases). This CDR3 is built from 16 residues. The V and J ends lost 1 base and 4 bases respectively, with 13 bases between them. The CDR3 DNA reads TGTGCCAGCAGTTTAGTTGGGGGCTCGGGCACCGGGGAGCTGTTTTTT. Its protein product is CASSLVGGSGTGELFF.

V and J are TRBV20-1 and TRBJ2-1; no definite D call. The CDR3 is 14 residues long. Trimming removed 5 bases at V and 4 bases at J, with 15 bases between. Germline V gene sequence: CDR1 DFQATT, CDR2 SNEGSKA (reference sequence). The CDR3 DNA reads as TGCAGTGCTGGGAAACCTCCGGGTTACAATGAGCAGTTCTTC. Its translation: CSAGKPPGYNEQFF.

There are many counts of this clonotype. The gene calls are TRBV27 and TRBJ2-3; D not resolved. The CDR3 length is 15 residues. The V gene lost 6 bases and the J gene lost 2 bases, with 15 bases spanning the gap. CDR1 is MNHEY and CDR2 is SMNVEV in the germline V gene (reference sequence). In DNA form, the CDR3 reads TGTGCCAGCAGGCCTGGGGTTTACTTCACAGATACGCAGTATTTT. Its protein product is CASRPGVYFTDTQYF.

The chain carries TRBV12-3 or TRBV12-4 and TRBJ1-1, with D hard to call. The CDR3 totals 13 residues. The V gene lost 3 bases and the J gene lost 4 bases, with 9 bases spanning the gap. CDR3: CASSFDGTTEAFF. The CDR3 nucleotides are TGTGCCAGCAGTTTCGATGGAACCACTGAAGCTTTCTTT.

This clonotype is classed as medium-sized. The CDR3 region is CASSLRQFKNIQYF. DNA for the CDR3: TGTGCCAGCAGTTTACGGCAGTTCAAAAACATTCAGTACTTC. V usage is TRBV12-3 or TRBV12-4 and J usage is TRBJ2-4; D not certain. The V and J ends lost 2 bases and 3 bases respectively, with 8 bases between them. The CDR3 covers 14 residues.

The table lists this clonotype with many counts. The V gene is TRBV7-3, the J gene TRBJ2-1; 11 bases line up with TRBD2. The germline CDR1 and CDR2 sequences are SGHTA and FQGTGA. V lost 5 bases and J lost 8; bases outside the gene matches: 8. CDR3 size: 15 residues. The CDR3 reads CASSGGLAEAHEQFF. The CDR3 DNA reads TGTGCCAGCAGCGGGGGACTAGCGGAGGCCCATGAGCAGTTCTTC.

This sequence joins TRBV7-2 and TRBJ2-7, with D tentatively TRBD2 (6 bases). The germline V gene has CDR1 SGHTA and CDR2 FQGNSA. This CDR3 has 15 residues. Trimming removed 10 bases from V and 1 base from J, with 20 bases in between. The CDR3 reads CATPPGSGRSYEQYF. The CDR3 nucleotides are TGTGCCACACCGCCCGGGAGTGGGAGATCCTACGAGCAGTACTTC.

This clonotype was counted ten times or more. J is TRBJ2-1 and V is TRBV6-1, with D perhaps TRBD1 (6 bases). This CDR3 is built from 15 residues. Deletions cut 1 base from V and 4 bases from J, with 11 bases between. CDR1 and CDR2 from the germline V gene are MNHNS and SASEGT. The DNA of the CDR3 is TGTGCCAGCAGTGAAGACCAACAGGGTTACAATGAGCAGTTCTTC. Translating it yields CASSEDQQGYNEQFF.

Within the sample, this clonotype is medium-sized. This chain uses TRBV20-1 with TRBJ2-2, with a possible D match to TRBD1 (6 bases). Trimming shortened V by 6 bases and J by 2 bases, and 16 bases separated the two germline ends. The CDR3 length is 15 residues. Per germline, CDR1 DFQATT and CDR2 SNEGSKA (reference sequence). DNA for the CDR3: TGCAGTGCCAGACCAGACAGGAGAAACACCGGGGAGCTGTTTTTT. Encoded protein: CSARPDRRNTGELFF.

The chain joins TRBV27 to TRBJ2-7, with D uncertain. V lost 2 bases to trimming and J lost 6 bases, with 11 bases between them. Germline CDR1 and CDR2: MNHEY and SMNVEV (reference sequence). This CDR3 has 13 residues. The DNA for the CDR3 is TGTGCCAGCAGTTTAGGGGTAGCTTCCGAGCAGTACTTC. Residues: CASSLGVASEQYF.

The chain employs TRBV5-1 and TRBJ2-3; D is ambiguous. Trimming pared 0 bases from V and 3 bases from J, leaving 8 bases between. This CDR3 has 14 amino acids. Germline V gene data show CDR1 as SGHRS and CDR2 as YFSETQ. The CDR3 region has the DNA TGCGCCAGCAGCTTGGAGGGCAGTACAGATACGCAGTATTTT. This sequence encodes CASSLEGSTDTQYF.

In this sample, this clonotype turned up many times. The J gene is TRBJ2-7, the V gene TRBV10-3; 8 bases map to TRBD2. The germline V gene encodes CDR1 ENHRY and CDR2 SYGVKD. V shed 6 bases, J shed 4 bases, and the junction held 2 bases outside the gene matches. The CDR3 consists of 12 residues. The CDR3 is CAISRGGYEQYF. The CDR3 DNA follows: TGTGCCATCAGCCGGGGGGGGTACGAGCAGTACTTC.

The rearrangement links TRBV18 to TRBJ2-6, with D uncertain. CDR3 size: 16 residues. The V and J ends lost 1 base and 3 bases respectively, with 10 bases between them. Germline assignment: CDR1 KGHSH and CDR2 LQKENI. The CDR3 DNA reads TGTGCCAGCTCACCACTGGACCCGGGTGGGGCCAACGTCCTGACTTTC. Translation: CASSPLDPGGANVLTF.

The chain recombines TRBV20-1 with TRBJ2-3; D is perhaps TRBD1 (6 bases). The CDR3 is 15 residues long. The ends were cut back, 6 bases at V and 2 bases at J, with 18 bases in the middle. Germline V gives CDR1 DFQATT, CDR2 SNEGSKA (reference sequence). CDR3 loop: CSARPDRRNTDTQYF. CDR3 nucleotide sequence: TGCAGTGCCAGACCAGACAGGAGAAACACAGATACGCAGTATTTT.

This clonotype appeared a few times. The chain uses TRBV6-2 or TRBV6-3 and TRBJ2-5, with D possibly TRBD2 on 6 matching bases. CDR1 MNHEY and CDR2 SVGEGT come from the germline V gene. Between the trimmed V and J ends, which lost 6 bases and 3 bases, there was a span of 11 bases. This CDR3 has 13 amino acids. CDR3 region: CASRGKREETQYF. As DNA, the CDR3 is TGTGCCAGCAGAGGCAAGCGGGAAGAGACCCAGTACTTC.

J is TRBJ2-7 and V is TRBV5-1; the match to TRBD1 covers 8 bases. After removal of 4 bases from V and 4 bases from J, the junction contained 13 bases not matched to a gene. There are 16 residues in the CDR3. Germline V CDR1 and CDR2: SGHRS, YFSETQ. CDR3: CASSPRASQGAYEQYF. The CDR3 nucleotides are TGCGCCAGCAGCCCTAGAGCGTCCCAGGGGGCTTACGAGCAGTACTTC.

The chain joins TRBV10-3 to TRBJ2-2, with D unclear. Looked up from germline, CDR1 is ENHRY and CDR2 is SYGVKD. The V end lost 10 bases, the J end lost 6 bases, and 12 bases lay between the germline ends. There are 12 residues in the CDR3. The CDR3 region is CASLRSAGELFF. The CDR3 coding sequence is TGTGCCAGCCTGAGGAGTGCCGGGGAGCTGTTTTTT.

This clonotype has ten or more counts. The chain joins TRBV12-3 or TRBV12-4 to TRBJ1-2; 7 positions agree with TRBD1. The CDR3 is 13 amino acids. V gave up 1 base and J gave up 9 bases; unmatched junction bases: 5. The CDR3 sequence is CASSLEGARSYTF. The CDR3 region has the DNA TGTGCCAGCAGTTTAGAGGGGGCGCGGAGCTACACCTTC.

This clonotype was recorded a few times. J is TRBJ2-7 and V is TRBV10-2, with 8 bases identical to TRBD2. This CDR3 comprises 15 residues. CDR1 is WSHSY and CDR2 is SAAADI in the germline V gene. V was clipped by 2 bases and J by 1 base; unmatched bases: 4. CDR3 bases: TGCGCCAGCAGTGAGGTAGCGGGACCATCCTACGAGCAGTACTTC. It specifies CASSEVAGPSYEQYF.

This chain links TRBV27 with TRBJ2-1; the D gene is possibly TRBD1 (5 bases). The CDR3 totals 12 residues. Germline V CDR1 and CDR2: MNHEY, SMNVEV (reference sequence). V gave up 6 bases and J gave up 6 bases, with 9 bases separating them. DNA of the CDR3: TGTGCCAGCAGAAACAGGCGCAATGAGCAGTTCTTC. The encoded protein is CASRNRRNEQFF.

This chain connects TRBV5-1 to TRBJ2-7; 10 bases match TRBD1. In germline, CDR1 is SGHRS, CDR2 YFSETQ. The CDR3 sequence is 15 residues long. Unmatched junction bases numbered 6, after V lost 1 base and J lost 5 bases. The DNA of the CDR3 is TGCGCCAGCAGCTTGTGGACAGGGGGTCCGGACGAGCAGTACTTC. It translates to CASSLWTGGPDEQYF.

This chain joins TRBV6-2 or TRBV6-3 and TRBJ1-3; maybe TRBD1 (5 bases). Between the trimmed V and J ends, which lost 2 bases and 2 bases, there was a span of 22 bases. Germline assignment: CDR1 MNHEY and CDR2 SVGEGT. The CDR3 length is 19 residues. For the CDR3, the DNA is TGTGCCAGCAGTTACCTCATCCGGGAAGACAGATTTGCTGGAAACACCATATATTTT. Translation gives CASSYLIREDRFAGNTIYF.

As for this clonotype: One end of the junction is discordant with germline, which a read error may explain. The rearrangement uses TRBV7-9 and TRBJ2-7, with TRBD2 matching over 9 bases. This CDR3 has 15 amino acids. Germline lookup yields CDR1 SEHNR and CDR2 FQNEAQ (reference sequence). This chain's CDR3 is CASSLPGLAVYVQYF. The CDR3 DNA is TGCGCCAGCAGCCTACCGGGACTAGCAGTCTACGTGCAGTACTTC.